The T cell receptor (beta chain) described here comes from a study of blood T cells in healthy people across ages. Germline lookup yields CDR1 SGHRS and CDR2 YFSETQ. The CDR3 runs 17 residues. The junction had 6 bases not matched to a gene; V was cut back by 1 base and J by 2 bases. Primed by a sample-barcoded 5' primer and a J-beta primer mix, a second PCR proceeded for roughly 7 to 11 cycles. One entry per CDR3 protein, called by TCRdb with MiXCR from the 5' RACE reads. The data show about 780,000 distinct CDR3 sequences, around 45% seen once. The sequence was obtained from a man older than 75 in good health. The chain has TRBV5-1 and TRBJ2-3, with 11 bases fitting TRBD2. Sample: blood. CDR3 DNA: TGCGCCAGCAGCTTGATGCTAGCGGGAGGTAACACAGATACGCAGTATTTT. This encodes CASSLMLAGGNTDTQYF.